This entry lists 21 T cell receptor beta chains sequenced from one sample in a study of beta chain features in type 1 diabetes. cDNA synthesis used the whole RNA isolate, giving expressed TCRB sequences. Measured with immunoSEQ multiplex PCR; TCRdb has only the in-frame clones, and not every one. The repertoire holds fewer than 900,000 clones, about a sixth seen once, with 0.02% to 0.025% in the top ten. Material: naive CD4+ T cells from blood. The receptors were gathered from a woman younger than 30 in good health.

The V and J genes are TRBV11-2 and TRBJ2-1, with D perhaps matching TRBD2 (5 bases). The CDR3 is made up of 15 amino acids. Per germline, CDR1 SGHAT and CDR2 FQNNGV. The ends were cut back, 3 bases at V and 0 bases at J, with 9 bases in the middle. CDR3 coding DNA: TGTGCCAGCAGCTTCCAAAGCGGCTCCTACAATGAGCAGTTCTTC. This codes for CASSFQSGSYNEQFF.

The table lists this clone with a few counts. CDR3 nucleotide sequence: TGTGCCAGCAGCCAAGGTCTAGGCATTATAAAATACTCCTACAATGAGCAGTTCTTC. Translating it yields CASSQGLGIIKYSYNEQFF. This chain joins TRBV14 and TRBJ2-1; D remains ambiguous. This CDR3 is built from 19 residues. Per the germline V gene, CDR1 is SGHDN and CDR2 is FVKESK. Trimming left V 1 base short and J 0 bases short, with 19 bases between.

The J gene is TRBJ2-5, the V gene TRBV5-1; D unclear. The CDR3 has 13 amino acids. Germline V CDR1 and CDR2: SGHRS, YFSETQ. V was trimmed by 0 bases and J by 2 bases, leaving 5 bases between them. The CDR3, as DNA: TGCGCCAGCAGCTTGGTTCAGCAAGAGACCCAGTACTTC. The encoded protein is CASSLVQQETQYF.

The chain combines TRBV4-2 with TRBJ2-6; 13 bases fit TRBD2. Germline V gives CDR1 LGHNA, CDR2 YNFKEQ. J gave up 0 bases and V 3 bases, and 5 bases lay outside the gene matches. The CDR3 is 19 residues long. As DNA, the CDR3 is TGTGCCAGCAGCCACGGGACTAGCGGGGAGGCCTCTGGGGCCAACGTCCTGACTTTC. Protein product: CASSHGTSGEASGANVLTF.

This clone was seen more than once but under ten times. The CDR3 loop is CASSPRDPYGYTF. CDR3 DNA sequence: TGTGCCAGCTCGCCGCGGGACCCCTATGGCTACACCTTC. The chain is built from TRBV18 and TRBJ1-2; D may be TRBD1 (5 bases). The CDR3 runs to 13 residues. V was pared by 6 bases and J by 4 bases, with 12 bases between. CDR1 and CDR2 from the germline V gene are KGHSH and LQKENI. The full variable domain, completed using reference TRBV18 and TRBJ1-2, is NAGVMQNPRHLVRRRGQEARLRCSPMKGHSHVYWYRQLPEEGLKFMVYLQKENIIDESGMPKERFSAEFPKEGPSILRIQQVVRGDSAAYFCASSPRDPYGYTFGSGTRLTVV.

With regard to this clone: The sample contains more than one DNA sequence encoding this CDR3. The chain has TRBV6-5 and TRBJ2-2; D is unresolved. V lost 4 bases and J lost 4, with 4 bases in between. CDR1 is MNHEY, CDR2 SVGAGI, per germline. The length of the CDR3 is 12 residues. This CDR3 is CASSSPTGELFF. The CDR3 DNA is TGTGCCAGCAGTTCCCCCACCGGGGAGCTGTTTTTT.

The J gene is TRBJ2-1, the V gene TRBV5-4; D is uncertain. Germline V CDR1 and CDR2: SGHNT, YYREEE (reference sequence). Trimming took 4 bases from V and 0 from J, leaving 14 bases between them. The CDR3 is 16 amino acids. The CDR3 loop is CASSINPMGSYNEQFF. The CDR3 region has the DNA TGTGCCAGCAGCATCAATCCTATGGGCTCCTACAATGAGCAGTTCTTC.

The chain carries TRBV27 and TRBJ2-3, with D hard to call. Trimming shortened V by 4 bases and J by 0 bases, and 11 bases separated the two germline ends. There are 15 residues in the CDR3. Looked up from germline, CDR1 is MNHEY and CDR2 is SMNVEV (reference sequence). CDR3 sequence (DNA): TGTGCCAGCAGTTACGTCAGTCCAAGCACAGATACGCAGTATTTT. The encoded protein is CASSYVSPSTDTQYF.

The chain links TRBV5-8 to TRBJ2-5, with no clear D. The V gene's germline CDR1 is SGHTS and CDR2 YDEGEE. The CDR3 totals 14 residues. V was pared by 1 base and J by 4 bases, with 11 bases between. This CDR3 is CASSLPLKRETQYF. The CDR3, as DNA: TGTGCCAGCAGCTTGCCATTGAAGAGAGAGACCCAGTACTTC.

This chain links TRBV4-3 with TRBJ2-7; the D gene is possibly TRBD1 (6 bases). The CDR3 sequence is 15 residues long. Trimming removed 1 base from V and 2 bases from J, with 12 bases in between. Germline V gene lookup returns CDR1 LGHNA and CDR2 YSLEER. The CDR3 is CASSQVQGRTYEQYF. The CDR3 nucleotides are TGCGCCAGCAGCCAAGTGCAGGGGCGCACCTACGAGCAGTACTTC.

The chain couples TRBV5-1 to TRBJ2-1; D could derive from TRBD1 or TRBD2 (5 bases each). This CDR3 has 15 amino acids. Deletions cut 4 bases from V and 0 bases from J, with 11 bases between. Germline V gives CDR1 SGHRS, CDR2 YFSETQ. CDR3: CASSDGTTSYNEQFF. The CDR3 DNA sequence: TGCGCCAGCAGCGACGGGACGACCTCCTACAATGAGCAGTTCTTC.

This chain links TRBV7-3 with TRBJ2-3, with D unclear. V was clipped by 5 bases and J by 5 bases, with 11 bases between them. Looked up from germline, CDR1 is SGHTA and CDR2 is FQGTGA. CDR3 size: 13 residues. Here the CDR3 reads CASSLGLRDTQYF. The DNA for the CDR3 is TGTGCCAGCAGCCTAGGGTTGCGAGATACGCAGTATTTT.

This clone was observed a few times. The chain is built from TRBV6-5 and TRBJ2-7; a possible D gene is TRBD1 (5 bases). The CDR3 is 15 amino acids. Per germline, CDR1 MNHEY and CDR2 SVGAGI. Trimming pared 0 bases from V and 0 bases from J, leaving 9 bases between. This CDR3 reads CASSYSGAVSYEQYF. In nucleotides, the CDR3 is TGTGCCAGCAGTTACTCTGGGGCAGTCTCCTACGAGCAGTACTTC.

This clone was counted only a few times. The CDR3 here is CASSVDRDTDTQYF. CDR3 DNA sequence: TGTGCCAGCAGCGTTGACAGGGACACAGATACGCAGTATTTT. The chain is built from TRBV9 and TRBJ2-3, with 7 bases fitting TRBD1. V lost 2 bases and J lost 2; bases outside the gene matches: 2. This CDR3 region has 14 residues. CDR1 and CDR2 from the germline V gene are SGDLS and YYNGEE.

Notes on this clone: The sample has other DNA sequences that encode this CDR3 too. The chain links TRBV7-6 to TRBJ1-2; D unresolved. CDR1 and CDR2 (germline): SGHVS, FNYEAQ. V shed 1 base and J shed 5 bases, with 8 bases lying between them. The CDR3 extends over 13 amino acids. The CDR3 protein is CASSLGSGYGYTF. The CDR3 DNA reads TGTGCCAGCAGCTTAGGGTCTGGTTATGGCTACACCTTC.

This clone was detected a few times. The chain joins TRBV2 to TRBJ2-7; the D is unclear. CDR1 is SNHLY, CDR2 FYNNEI, per germline. This CDR3 region has 10 residues. V shed 6 bases and J shed 7 bases, with 7 bases lying between them. The CDR3 DNA sequence: TGTGCCAGCAGCTTGGGGGAGCAGTACTTC. Translating it yields CASSLGEQYF.

Turning to this clone: The sample holds other DNA sequences that translate to the same CDR3. The chain employs TRBV27 and TRBJ1-5, with a weak D call TRBD1 (5 bases). Germline values: CDR1 MNHEY, CDR2 SMNVEV (reference sequence). The ends were cut back, 8 bases at V and 5 bases at J, with 13 bases in the middle. The CDR3 covers 13 residues. The CDR3 loop is CASSRDRDQPQHF. The CDR3 DNA reads TGTGCCAGCTCCAGGGATCGAGATCAGCCCCAGCATTTT.

This clone was seen a few times. This chain joins TRBV10-3 and TRBJ2-7, with 9 bases lining up with TRBD1. V was clipped by 5 bases and J by 0 bases; unmatched bases: 5. Per the germline V gene, CDR1 is ENHRY and CDR2 is SYGVKD. CDR3 length: 15 amino acids. The CDR3 bases are TGTGCCATCAGTAACCGGGACAGGGACTCCTACGAGCAGTACTTC. Residues: CAISNRDRDSYEQYF.

The rearrangement links TRBV25-1 to TRBJ1-1; 11 bases are a match to TRBD1. The CDR3 has 13 residues. Germline-derived CDR1 and CDR2 are MGHDK and SYGVNS. Trimming took 2 bases from V and 11 from J; bases not matched to a gene: 4. This chain's CDR3 is CASSERTGGEAFF. CDR3 nucleotides: TGTGCCAGCAGTGAACGGACAGGGGGCGAGGCTTTCTTT.

This clone was observed a few times. The J gene is TRBJ2-1, the V gene TRBV2, with 12 bases fitting TRBD2. Trimming at V came to 7 bases and at J to 3 bases, leaving 10 bases not matched to a gene. CDR1 SNHLY and CDR2 FYNNEI come from the germline V gene. This CDR3 is 17 amino acids long. CDR3 nucleotide sequence: TGTGCCAGCACCCGCCCGGGACTAGCGGGTCTCTACAATGAGCAGTTCTTC. It translates to CASTRPGLAGLYNEQFF.

The genes are TRBV10-3 and TRBJ2-7; the match to TRBD2 covers 12 bases. Germline V gene lookup returns CDR1 ENHRY and CDR2 SYGVKD. Trimming removed 4 bases from V and 4 bases from J; junction bases left unmatched: 2. The CDR3 runs 14 residues. The CDR3 coding sequence is TGTGCCATCAGTGGGACTAGCGGGATTTACGAGCAGTACTTC. Encoded protein: CAISGTSGIYEQYF.